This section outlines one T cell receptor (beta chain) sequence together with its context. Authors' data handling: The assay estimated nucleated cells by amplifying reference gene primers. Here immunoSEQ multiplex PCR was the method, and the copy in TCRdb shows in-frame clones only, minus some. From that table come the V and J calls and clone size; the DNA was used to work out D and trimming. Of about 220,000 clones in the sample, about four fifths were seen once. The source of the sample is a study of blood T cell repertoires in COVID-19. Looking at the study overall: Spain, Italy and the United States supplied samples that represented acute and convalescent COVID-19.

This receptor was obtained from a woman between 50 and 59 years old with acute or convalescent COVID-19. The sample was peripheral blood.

The CDR3 region is CATSTSGRETQYF. The CDR3 nucleotides read TGTGCCACCAGCACTTCTGGGAGGGAGACCCAGTACTTC. The chain uses TRBV15 and TRBJ2-5; perhaps TRBD2 as D (6 bases). Trimming took off 4 bases at V and 5 bases at J, with 11 bases between the two ends. The CDR3 spans 13 residues. Germline CDR1 LNHNV, CDR2 YYDKDF (reference sequence).